A single sample gave rise to the 8 T cell receptor beta chains below, sequenced in a study of T-cell memory formation after mild COVID-19 (dated by TCRdb to 2020 to 2023). Libraries were prepared through 5' RACE. The sequencer listed for this sample is Illumina NovaSeq 6000. Using fastp trimming at Q25 and MiXCR clonotype assembly, TCRdb reanalyzed the public sequencing data and kept in-frame beta chains. Entries that share a CDR3 protein sequence are merged under the most common genes and DNA. The sample table lists about 320,000 distinct CDR3 sequences, 14% of them with a count of one. Roughly a fifth of the sample is held by the ten biggest clonotypes. The sequenced sample was PBMCs or a T cell subset sorted from them (not recorded which). Receptor source: a man in his late teens or twenties who had mild COVID-19 (a few samples of this study predate the infection). The sample titles of this study are shuffled in the database, so cell type and time point are left out; the donor was told from shared clones.

The sample holds a few counts of this clonotype. The rearrangement joins TRBV28 to TRBJ2-7; D could derive from TRBD1 or TRBD2 (5 bases each). Germline CDR1 and CDR2: MDHEN and SYDVKM. The CDR3 runs 14 residues. With 1 base removed from V and 2 bases from J, the gap between germline ends came to 9 bases. The CDR3 here is CASSLYGDPYEQYV. The CDR3 DNA reads as TGTGCCAGCAGTTTATACGGGGACCCCTACGAGCAGTACGTC.

This clonotype turned up a few times. This chain joins TRBV6-5 and TRBJ2-7, with 10 bases fitting TRBD2. The J segment lost 4 bases and the V segment lost 6 bases, leaving 9 bases of the junction unmatched. The CDR3 has 15 amino acids. Germline V gene sequence: CDR1 MNHEY, CDR2 SVGAGI. The CDR3 coding sequence is TGTGCCAGCAGACCTGGGACTAGCGCTTATTACGAGCAGTACGTC. This sequence encodes CASRPGTSAYYEQYV.

This clonotype occurred a few times. The genes are TRBV30 and TRBJ2-1; the match to TRBD2 covers 8 bases. CDR1 is GTSNPN, CDR2 SVGIG, per germline (reference sequence). Germline trimming cut 5 bases from V and 4 bases from J; bases unmatched to any gene: 1. The CDR3 sequence is 12 residues long. CDR3 sequence reads: CAWSGGYNEQFF. The CDR3 DNA reads as TGTGCCTGGTCGGGGGGGTACAATGAGCAGTTCTTC.

The chain joins TRBV7-3 to TRBJ2-5; D is perhaps TRBD1 (6 bases). The CDR3 spans 13 residues. The germline V gene encodes CDR1 SGHTA and CDR2 FQGTGA. V lost 5 bases and J 4 bases, leaving 11 bases between the germline ends. This CDR3 reads CASSRQGRETQYF. CDR3 coding DNA: TGTGCCAGCAGCCGCCAGGGGAGAGAGACCCAGTACTTC.

V is TRBV5-1 and J is TRBJ1-1; no definite D call. V shed 0 bases and J shed 11 bases, with 8 bases lying between them. CDR1 and CDR2 from the germline V gene are SGHRS and YFSETQ. The CDR3 has 11 residues. This CDR3 reads CASSLAEEAFF. The CDR3 DNA follows: TGCGCCAGCAGCTTGGCCGAGGAGGCTTTCTTT.

The rearrangement links TRBV6-5 to TRBJ2-7, with 8 nucleotides matching TRBD1. Germline CDR1 reads MNHEY; CDR2 reads SVGAGI. This CDR3 spans 14 amino acids. Trimming took 7 bases from V and 4 from J; bases not matched to a gene: 9. The CDR3 region has the DNA TGTGCCAGCACCGTAGGACAGGGATTATACGAGCAGTACTTC. Protein product: CASTVGQGLYEQYF.

This clonotype was detected only once. The chain employs TRBV20-1 and TRBJ2-3, with D possibly being TRBD1 (6 bases). V was cut by 6 bases and J by 4 bases, with 26 bases left in between. The CDR3 runs 17 residues. The V gene's germline CDR1 is DFQATT and CDR2 SNEGSKA (reference sequence). Here the CDR3 reads CSANPNSRRGYPDTQYF. CDR3 sequence (DNA): TGCAGTGCCAATCCTAACTCCCGCAGGGGCTACCCAGATACGCAGTATTTT.

The chain is built from TRBV5-6 and TRBJ1-2, with 9 bases aligning to TRBD1. The CDR3 covers 15 residues. Per germline, CDR1 SGHDT and CDR2 YYEEEE. V lost 3 bases to trimming and J lost 4 bases; unmatched junction nucleotides: 7. Here the CDR3 reads CASSWDRAMSYGYTF. CDR3 nucleotides: TGTGCCAGCAGCTGGGACAGGGCGATGAGCTATGGCTACACCTTC.